This TCR beta chain was retrieved from a study of cytomegalovirus exposure and HLA in healthy donors. About the research overall: The 95 to 150 validation repertoires were produced on the same platform as the 550 to 750 repertoires of the first cohort. This was reported in a later analysis.

The protocol was immunoSEQ multiplex PCR, while the TCRdb copy is restricted to in-frame clones and leaves out a portion. Of more than 120,000 clones detected, more than 85% appear once; the ten largest clones hold 8.7%. The V end was cut by 4 bases, the J end by 2 bases, with 18 bases between. Looked up from germline, CDR1 is SNHLY and CDR2 is FYNNEI. The CDR3 runs to 16 residues. The clonotype originates from a man younger than 35 in good health and CMV-seropositive. This sequence joins TRBV2 and TRBJ2-7, with D possibly TRBD2 on 5 matching bases. The source material was PBMCs. CDR3 coding DNA: TGTGCCAGCAGTGTTATGGACTCGCAAGGGCCCTACGAGCAGTACTTC. This translates into CASSVMDSQGPYEQYF.